One sample yielded the 27 T cell receptor beta chains listed below, sequenced in a study of OX40 agonist ivuxolimab in advanced cancers. TCRdb keeps only in-frame clones here, not all; method: immunoSEQ multiplex PCR. The table has about 49,000 clones, almost 90% seen once. Source: CD4+ or CD8+ T cells sorted from blood, taken in a trial of the OX40 agonist ivuxolimab. The receptors originated from an adult with an advanced solid tumor such as melanoma, head and neck, liver or kidney cancer.

This clone was seen more than once but under ten times. CDR3: CASSFRTGDNEKLFF. The CDR3 nucleotides read TGTGCCAGCAGCTTCAGGACAGGGGATAATGAAAAACTGTTTTTT. The genes are TRBV7-9 and TRBJ1-4; 9 bases line up with TRBD1. V dropped 3 bases and J dropped 4; count of bases not matched to a gene: 3. CDR3 length equals 15 residues. From germline, CDR1 is SEHNR and CDR2 FQNEAQ (reference sequence).

This clone was recorded only once. This chain joins TRBV7-2 and TRBJ1-4; 9 bases line up with TRBD1. The CDR3 is 17 residues long. Germline-derived CDR1 and CDR2 are SGHTA and FQGNSA. J gave up 5 bases and V 3 bases, and 10 bases lay outside the gene matches. CDR3 in DNA: TGTGCCAGCAGCTTGTTTTTGACCGGGACAGGGAATGAAAAACTGTTTTTT. It encodes CASSLFLTGTGNEKLFF.

The rearrangement joins TRBV7-9 to TRBJ2-5; D is undetermined. With 1 base removed from V and 1 base from J, the gap between germline ends came to 7 bases. CDR3 length: 14 residues. CDR1 is SEHNR and CDR2 is FQNEAQ in the germline V gene (reference sequence). CDR3 in amino acids: CASSLGLRQETQYF. Here the CDR3 DNA reads TGTGCCAGCAGCTTAGGTCTTCGCCAAGAGACCCAGTACTTC.

The J gene is TRBJ2-2, the V gene TRBV4-3; D is ambiguous. The germline V gene encodes CDR1 LGHNA and CDR2 YSLEER. Trimming removed 0 bases from V and 5 bases from J, with 7 bases in between. The CDR3 runs to 14 residues. The CDR3 nucleotides are TGCGCCAGCAGCCAAGAAGGGTCAACCGGGGAGCTGTTTTTT. Amino acid sequence: CASSQEGSTGELFF.

V usage is TRBV13 and J usage is TRBJ2-7, with D unresolved. V gave up 6 bases and J gave up 6 bases, with 18 bases separating them. The germline gives CDR1 PRHDT, CDR2 FYEKMQ (reference sequence). This CDR3 comprises 14 residues. CDR3 amino acids: CASSFRTSPREQYF. CDR3 coding DNA: TGTGCCAGCAGTTTTAGGACCTCCCCGCGCGAGCAGTACTTC.

This clone was counted only a few times. The CDR3 DNA is TGTGCCAGCAGCAAGGGACTGTCGAGCACCGGGGAGCTGTTTTTT. Translating gives CASSKGLSSTGELFF. The chain joins TRBV7-2 to TRBJ2-2; D may be TRBD2 (6 bases). Germline V lookup: CDR1 SGHTA, CDR2 FQGNSA. This CDR3 contains 15 residues. With 5 bases removed from V and 4 bases from J, the gap between germline ends came to 14 bases.

This clone was counted a few times. The V and J genes are TRBV9 and TRBJ2-3; D unclear. Trimming took off 0 bases at V and 4 bases at J, with 6 bases between the two ends. The CDR3 is 13 residues long. Germline CDR1 is SGDLS and CDR2 is YYNGEE. CDR3 loop: CASSVDTADTQYF. CDR3 sequence (DNA): TGTGCCAGCAGCGTAGATACGGCAGATACGCAGTATTTT.

This chain links TRBV11-1 with TRBJ2-1, with TRBD2 identical over 7 bases. V lost 1 base and J lost 5; bases outside the gene matches: 5. The germline V gene encodes CDR1 SGHAT and CDR2 FQDESV (reference sequence). This CDR3 comprises 15 residues. The CDR3 DNA follows: TGTGCCAGCAGCTTAGGGGGCCTAGCGGACAATGAGCAGTTCTTC. It yields the protein CASSLGGLADNEQFF. Complete variable domain (other parts from reference TRBV11-1 and TRBJ2-1): EAEVAQSPRYKITEKSQAVAFWCDPISGHATLYWYRQILGQGPELLVQFQDESVVDDSQLPKDRFSAERLKGVDSTLKIQPAELGDSAMYLCASSLGGLADNEQFFGPGTRLTVL.

Written as DNA, the CDR3 is TGTGCCAGCAGCCCCTTCCAGCCTTTAACTGGAAACACCATATATTTT. It codes for CASSPFQPLTGNTIYF. J is TRBJ1-3 and V is TRBV14; D not certain. CDR1 and CDR2 from the germline V gene are SGHDN and FVKESK. This CDR3 contains 16 residues. Trimming took off 4 bases at V and 2 bases at J, with 15 bases between the two ends.

The genes are TRBV6-5 and TRBJ2-7; D tentatively fits TRBD1 or TRBD2 (5 bases each). The CDR3 has 15 residues. Germline V gene data show CDR1 as MNHEY and CDR2 as SVGAGI. Trimming cost V 0 bases and J 4 bases, with 13 bases left between them. The CDR3 sequence is CASSYSGTKKYEQYF. The CDR3 bases are TGTGCCAGCAGTTACTCGGGGACGAAGAAGTACGAGCAGTACTTC.

CDR3 sequence reads: CATRTGTTTDTQYF. The CDR3 region has the DNA TGCGCCACCCGAACTGGGACAACGACAGATACGCAGTATTTT. The chain couples TRBV5-1 to TRBJ2-3, with a possible D match to TRBD1 (6 bases). The V end lost 9 bases, the J end lost 3 bases, and 17 bases lay between the germline ends. The CDR3 loop spans 14 amino acids. The germline V gene encodes CDR1 SGHRS and CDR2 YFSETQ.

This chain links TRBV27 with TRBJ2-5; D call uncertain. The CDR3 covers 12 residues. V was trimmed by 2 bases and J by 5 bases, leaving 6 bases between them. Germline V CDR1 and CDR2: MNHEY, SMNVEV (reference sequence). This CDR3 reads CASSLVGETQYF. The DNA for the CDR3 is TGTGCCAGCAGTTTAGTGGGGGAGACCCAGTACTTC.

A remark on this clone: No DNA is shown, since the ends of the CDR3 on it are uncertain; the CDR3 is the one TCRdb lists. The CDR3 spells CASSLRAGGYNEQFF. The J gene is TRBJ2-1, the V gene TRBV19; the DNA was not used to check the table's D call, TRBD2. With termini counted, the CDR3 has 15 amino acids. Germline V gene sequence: CDR1 LNHDA, CDR2 SQIVND (reference sequence).

The chain links TRBV9 to TRBJ2-1; 8 positions match TRBD2. Germline loops: CDR1 SGDLS, CDR2 YYNGEE. After removal of 0 bases from V and 4 bases from J, the junction contained 3 bases not matched to a gene. The CDR3 loop spans 15 amino acids. The CDR3 DNA is TGTGCCAGCAGCGTAGACGGGAGGGAGTACAATGAGCAGTTCTTC. Protein: CASSVDGREYNEQFF.

The chain uses TRBV7-9 and TRBJ2-1; 8 nucleotides align to TRBD2. Germline loops: CDR1 SEHNR, CDR2 FQNEAQ (reference sequence). The V and J ends lost 2 bases and 9 bases, in that order; junction bases with no gene match: 9. The CDR3 has 15 amino acids. The CDR3 loop is CASSLNGRVPGEQFF. The CDR3 nucleotides are TGTGCCAGCAGCTTAAACGGGAGGGTCCCAGGTGAGCAGTTCTTC.

The rearrangement uses TRBV9 and TRBJ1-3; D possibly corresponds to TRBD1 (5 bases). The CDR3 contains 15 residues. Trimming removed 1 base from V and 4 bases from J, with 12 bases in between. Per the germline V gene, CDR1 is SGDLS and CDR2 is YYNGEE. The CDR3 nucleotides are TGTGCCAGCAGCGTAAGGGGAGGGTCGGGAAACACCATATATTTT. This sequence encodes CASSVRGGSGNTIYF. Filled out from reference TRBV9 and TRBJ1-3, the complete variable domain reads DSGVTQTPKHLITATGQRVTLRCSPRSGDLSVYWYQQSLDQGLQFLIQYYNGEERAKGNILERFSAQQFPDLHSELNLSSLELGDSALYFCASSVRGGSGNTIYFGEGSWLTVV.

This rearrangement joins TRBV19 to TRBJ1-2; perhaps TRBD1 as D (6 bases). CDR3 length: 12 amino acids. Germline V CDR1 and CDR2: LNHDA, SQIVND (reference sequence). Trimming left V 7 bases short and J 8 bases short, with 14 bases between. The CDR3 DNA sequence: TGTGCCAGTAACACAGGGAGCAGGGGCTACACCTTC. Translated: CASNTGSRGYTF.

The rearrangement joins TRBV4-2 to TRBJ2-5, with TRBD1 matching 9 bases. Germline V gene lookup returns CDR1 LGHNA and CDR2 YNFKEQ. This CDR3 has 13 amino acids. Trimming at V came to 6 bases and at J to 5 bases, leaving 4 bases not matched to a gene. In nucleotides, the CDR3 is TGTGCCAGCAGTTATGACAGGGGGGAGACCCAGTACTTC. Translated: CASSYDRGETQYF.

This rearrangement joins TRBV5-1 to TRBJ2-7; 12 positions match TRBD2. Germline CDR1 SGHRS, CDR2 YFSETQ. The V and J ends lost 3 bases and 7 bases, in that order; junction bases with no gene match: 5. The CDR3 runs to 14 residues. The CDR3 DNA reads TGCGCCAGCAGCTCGACTAGCGGGAGCGGGGAGCAGTACTTC. This codes for CASSSTSGSGEQYF.

The chain carries TRBV5-4 and TRBJ2-1; 8 bases agree with TRBD2. V trimming: 4 bases; J trimming: 5 bases; junction bases outside the gene matches: 11. CDR3 size: 16 residues. Germline V lookup: CDR1 SGHNT, CDR2 YYREEE (reference sequence). The CDR3 is CASSRGGAEGNNEQFF. The CDR3 coding sequence is TGTGCCAGCAGCCGGGGGGGGGCCGAGGGAAACAATGAGCAGTTCTTC. Complete variable domain (other parts from reference TRBV5-4 and TRBJ2-1): ETGVTQSPTHLIKTRGQQVTLRCSSQSGHNTVSWYQQALGQGPQFIFQYYREEENGRGNFPPRFSGLQFPNYSSELNVNALELDDSALYLCASSRGGAEGNNEQFFGPGTRLTVL.

This clone has only a few counts. J is TRBJ2-2 and V is TRBV7-3; D ambiguous. Germline-derived CDR1 and CDR2 are SGHTA and FQGTGA. This CDR3 is 14 amino acids long. V lost 4 bases, J lost 5 bases, and 11 bases lay in between. The CDR3 DNA reads as TGTGCCAGCAGCTCCGCTGGGGTTACCGGGGAGCTGTTTTTT. Protein: CASSSAGVTGELFF.

The rearrangement links TRBV6-5 to TRBJ2-1; no definite D call. The CDR3 totals 11 residues. Germline V gene lookup returns CDR1 MNHEY and CDR2 SVGAGI. The V end was cut by 4 bases, the J end by 14 bases, with 12 bases between. CDR3 loop: CASSLGSKEFF. The CDR3, as DNA: TGTGCCAGCAGTTTGGGGTCTAAAGAGTTCTTC.

V is TRBV5-8 and J is TRBJ2-1; 10 bases fit TRBD2. After removal of 7 bases from V and 7 bases from J, the junction contained 11 bases not matched to a gene. The CDR3 contains 15 residues. Per germline, CDR1 SGHTS and CDR2 YDEGEE. The CDR3 here is CASSTGTSVVNEQFF. In nucleotides, the CDR3 is TGTGCCAGCTCTACCGGGACTAGCGTGGTTAATGAGCAGTTCTTC.

V gene TRBV20-1 combines with J gene TRBJ2-3, with unresolved D. The CDR3 contains 10 residues. V dropped 6 bases and J dropped 1 base, with 2 bases sitting between them. The germline V gene encodes CDR1 DFQATT and CDR2 SNEGSKA (reference sequence). The DNA of the CDR3 is TGCAGTGCGGGCACAGATACGCAGTATTTT. Translated: CSAGTDTQYF.

The chain uses TRBV9 and TRBJ2-7, with no clear D. CDR3 length: 14 residues. Germline CDR1 SGDLS, CDR2 YYNGEE. Trimming pared 0 bases from V and 0 bases from J, leaving 7 bases between. Here the CDR3 DNA reads TGTGCCAGCAGCGTAGAGCCTAGCTCCTACGAGCAGTACTTC. Translated: CASSVEPSSYEQYF.

The rearrangement uses TRBV7-2 and TRBJ1-5, with 7 bases that match TRBD1. Germline V lookup: CDR1 SGHTA, CDR2 FQGNSA. CDR3 size: 15 residues. J lost 1 base, V lost 4 bases, and 4 bases had no gene match. CDR3 DNA: TGTGCCAGCAGCTGGGACAGCCGAAGCAATCAGCCCCAGCATTTT. Protein sequence: CASSWDSRSNQPQHF. Variable domain in full (rest from reference TRBV7-2 and TRBJ1-5): GAGVSQSPSNKVTEKGKDVELRCDPISGHTALYWYRQSLGQGLEFLIYFQGNSAPDKSGLPSDRFSAERTGGSVSTLTIQRTQQEDSAVYLCASSWDSRSNQPQHFGDGTRLSIL.

The V and J genes are TRBV19 and TRBJ1-5; TRBD1 aligns across 12 bases. After removal of 5 bases from V and 6 bases from J, the junction contained 8 bases not matched to a gene. This CDR3 comprises 16 residues. Germline CDR1 is LNHDA and CDR2 is SQIVND (reference sequence). The CDR3 is CASSPQGQGAGQPQHF. CDR3 nucleotide sequence: TGTGCCAGTAGTCCACAGGGACAGGGGGCAGGTCAGCCCCAGCATTTT.